These 9 T cell receptor beta chains were sequenced from one sample in a study of cytomegalovirus exposure and HLA in healthy donors. Generated by immunoSEQ multiplex PCR, the TCRdb table keeps only in-frame clones and is missing some. The data show hundreds of thousands of clones, with about 83% seen just once and 2.6% held by the top ten. The sample taken for sequencing was PBMCs. All receptors derive from a man aged 18 to 30 in good health and CMV-seronegative.

This clone was found once. The rearrangement joins TRBV28 to TRBJ1-6; D is possibly TRBD1 (5 bases). Per germline, CDR1 MDHEN and CDR2 SYDVKM. The V and J ends lost 1 base and 7 bases respectively, with 14 bases between them. The CDR3 is 16 amino acids. The CDR3: CASSLSRGILNSPLHF. The CDR3 bases are TGTGCCAGCAGTTTATCCCGGGGGATCCTAAATTCACCCCTCCACTTT.

This sequence joins TRBV6-6 and TRBJ1-2; D may be TRBD1 (6 bases). Trimming removed 5 bases at V and 2 bases at J, with 18 bases between. CDR1 is MNHNY, CDR2 SVGAGI, per germline (reference sequence). The CDR3 contains 16 residues. The CDR3 nucleotides read TGTGCCAGCAGTCTCCAGACAGGCTTCATGAACTATGGCTACACCTTC. Residues: CASSLQTGFMNYGYTF.

This clone is a singleton in its sample. DNA of the CDR3: TGCGCCAGCAGCTTAAGCGGGGACTATGGCTACACCTTC. Translation: CASSLSGDYGYTF. V is TRBV5-1 and J is TRBJ1-2; D unclear. There are 13 residues in the CDR3. Germline assignment: CDR1 SGHRS and CDR2 YFSETQ. V shed 2 bases and J shed 3 bases, with 8 bases lying between them. The variable domain in full, with the rest retrieved from reference TRBV5-1 and TRBJ1-2, is KAGVTQTPRYLIKTRGQQVTLSCSPISGHRSVSWYQQTPGQGLQFLFEYFSETQRNKGNFPGRFSGRQFSNSRSEMNVSTLELGDSALYLCASSLSGDYGYTFGSGTRLTVV.

This clone occurred a few times. The chain combines TRBV5-1 with TRBJ2-7; 8 nucleotides align to TRBD2. The CDR3 loop spans 15 amino acids. The V gene end was trimmed by 0 bases and the J gene end by 3 bases; junction bases not matched to a gene: 5. The V gene's germline CDR1 is SGHRS and CDR2 YFSETQ. Here the CDR3 reads CASSLGAGDVYEQYF. CDR3 DNA sequence: TGCGCCAGCAGCTTGGGAGCGGGAGATGTCTACGAGCAGTACTTC.

This clone was picked up a small number of times. Here the CDR3 DNA reads TGTGCCATCAGCGACACAGGGATTTCAACAGATACGCAGTATTTT. It specifies CAISDTGISTDTQYF. J is TRBJ2-3 and V is TRBV10-3; D perhaps matches TRBD1 (6 bases). The ends were cut back, 6 bases at V and 3 bases at J, with 16 bases in the middle. This CDR3 region has 15 residues. Germline lookup yields CDR1 ENHRY and CDR2 SYGVKD.

CDR3 nucleotide sequence: TGTGCCAGCAACCCGACAGGGCCCTACGAGCAGTACTTC. This gives the protein CASNPTGPYEQYF. The gene calls are TRBV6-5 and TRBJ2-7, with TRBD1 identical over 7 bases. Germline CDR1 reads MNHEY; CDR2 reads SVGAGI. CDR3 length equals 13 residues. Germline trimming cut 7 bases from V and 2 bases from J; bases unmatched to any gene: 5.

The chain joins TRBV9 to TRBJ2-7, with 10 bases identical to TRBD2. The CDR3 is 14 amino acids. The J segment lost 4 bases and the V segment lost 3 bases, leaving 4 bases of the junction unmatched. CDR1 is SGDLS and CDR2 is YYNGEE in the germline V gene. CDR3 coding DNA: TGTGCCAGCAGCGCCGGACTAGCGGTATACGAGCAGTACTTC. Its protein is CASSAGLAVYEQYF.

The chain recombines TRBV7-9 with TRBJ1-1; tentatively, D is TRBD1 (5 bases). The CDR3 covers 14 residues. V was shortened by 5 bases and J by 0 bases, with 10 bases between the two germline ends. CDR1 and CDR2 (germline): SEHNR, FQNEAQ (reference sequence). The CDR3 bases are TGTGCCAGCAGCCCAGACAGCTTGAACACTGAAGCTTTCTTT. It is translated as CASSPDSLNTEAFF.

This clone occurred once. A read error likely explains this, since a far larger clone differs by one base. V usage is TRBV29-1 and J usage is TRBJ2-3, with 7 positions matching TRBD2. The CDR3 has 10 amino acids. V trimming: 4 bases; J trimming: 11 bases; junction bases outside the gene matches: 3. The germline CDR1 and CDR2 sequences are SQVTM and ANQGSEA. This CDR3 is CSVAGGGQYF. CDR3 in DNA: TGCAGCGTTGCTGGGGGGGGGCAGTATTTT.